The clone carrying this T cell receptor (beta chain) appeared a single time. Its specificity is unknown. The junction does not match germline at one end; this may be a read error. Germline V CDR1 and CDR2: MNHEY, SVGAGI. This CDR3 has 13 residues. These data originate in a study of tumor-infiltrating lymphocytes in primary liver carcinoma. Out of unsorted whole blood came the blood RNA, and germline DNA was extracted as well. Total RNA (roughly 540 ng) served as template for TCR beta cDNA synthesis primed by a constant-region primer. Nested multiplex PCR, run for three rounds with slightly modified ARM-PCR, yielded TCR beta libraries. A C-beta reverse primer was combined with TRBV1-TRBV30 forward primers in the first two PCR rounds, and each round had about 10 cycles. TCRdb recomputed calls from the multiplex PCR reads with MiXCR, one row per CDR3 protein. In the table there are 310,000 or so distinct CDR3 sequences, around three fifths of which are singletons.

Overall study findings and caveats: Tumor top-250-clone fraction significantly exceeded that of blood (p = 0.039).

The sequenced material came from peripheral blood. This receptor was obtained from a woman in her thirties with primary liver carcinoma and hepatitis B virus infection. The rearrangement uses TRBV6-5 and TRBJ2-4; D perhaps matches TRBD1 (5 bases). Written as DNA, the CDR3 is TGTGCCACTAGTAGGGGCCTGAGAAACATTCAGTGGTTC. Its translation is CATSRGLRNIQWF.